The next 15 T cell receptor beta chains were all read from a single sample in a study of cytomegalovirus exposure and HLA in healthy donors. Only in-frame clones appear in the TCRdb table, and some are missing; sequencing was by immunoSEQ multiplex PCR. The repertoire holds approximately 190,000 clones, with 65% to 90% as singletons. The specimen was PBMCs. These receptors all come from a woman aged 25 to 45 in good health and CMV-seropositive.

This chain joins TRBV6-1 and TRBJ1-3; D is possibly TRBD1 (6 bases). This CDR3 is built from 14 residues. CDR1 is MNHNS and CDR2 is SASEGT in the germline V gene. V lost 6 bases and J 4 bases, leaving 13 bases between the germline ends. CDR3 protein: CASSANRAGNTIYF. CDR3 nucleotide sequence: TGTGCCAGCAGCGCGAACAGGGCCGGAAACACCATATATTTT.

The CDR3 DNA is TGTGCCACCAGCAATGGACAGGGGTATGCTGGAAACACCATATATTTT. This encodes CATSNGQGYAGNTIYF. V is TRBV15 and J is TRBJ1-3, with TRBD1 identical over 9 bases. V shed 4 bases, J shed 2 bases, and the junction held 6 bases outside the gene matches. The V gene's germline CDR1 is LNHNV and CDR2 YYDKDF (reference sequence). The CDR3 runs 16 residues.

The genes are TRBV9 and TRBJ2-2; D is perhaps TRBD1 (8 bases). The CDR3 is 17 amino acids. Germline V lookup: CDR1 SGDLS, CDR2 YYNGEE. The ends were cut back, 4 bases at V and 6 bases at J, with 22 bases in the middle. Written as DNA, the CDR3 is TGTGCCAGCAGCCCAAGGACAGGGAGGGTACGGGCCGGGGAGCTGTTTTTT. As protein: CASSPRTGRVRAGELFF.

V and J are TRBV9 and TRBJ1-1; the D gene is possibly TRBD1 (5 bases). The CDR3 is 15 residues long. Germline assignment: CDR1 SGDLS and CDR2 YYNGEE. V gave up 0 bases and J gave up 4 bases, with 13 bases separating them. The DNA of the CDR3 is TGTGCCAGCAGCGTAGGTTTAGGGGCGGTCACTGAAGCTTTCTTT. Translation gives CASSVGLGAVTEAFF. Drawing the rest from reference TRBV9 and TRBJ1-1, the complete variable domain is DSGVTQTPKHLITATGQRVTLRCSPRSGDLSVYWYQQSLDQGLQFLIQYYNGEERAKGNILERFSAQQFPDLHSELNLSSLELGDSALYFCASSVGLGAVTEAFFGQGTRLTVV.

This clone has more than one count but fewer than ten. V and J are TRBV19 and TRBJ1-2, with a possible D match to TRBD1 (5 bases). Trimming removed 6 bases from V and 6 bases from J, with 17 bases in between. The germline CDR1 and CDR2 sequences are LNHDA and SQIVND (reference sequence). The CDR3 runs 14 residues. The CDR3 loop reads CASRSTQGTDGYTF. CDR3 coding DNA: TGTGCCAGTAGATCGACCCAAGGGACTGATGGCTACACCTTC. Looking up the rest from reference TRBV19 and TRBJ1-2 gives the full variable domain: DGGITQSPKYLFRKEGQNVTLSCEQNLNHDAMYWYRQDPGQGLRLIYYSQIVNDFQKGDIAEGYSVSREKKESFPLTVTSAQKNPTAFYLCASRSTQGTDGYTFGSGTRLTVV.

This clone has only one observation. The chain recombines TRBV13 with TRBJ2-5; D uncertain. This CDR3 has 13 amino acids. Trimming left V 1 base short and J 3 bases short, with 6 bases between. Germline-derived CDR1 and CDR2 are PRHDT and FYEKMQ (reference sequence). The CDR3 is CASSLDPEETQYF. The DNA for the CDR3 is TGTGCCAGCAGCTTAGATCCCGAAGAGACCCAGTACTTC.

The genes are TRBV5-1 and TRBJ2-1; no firm D call. The V gene lost 3 bases and the J gene lost 0 bases, with 10 bases spanning the gap. The CDR3 loop spans 15 amino acids. Germline V lookup: CDR1 SGHRS, CDR2 YFSETQ. The CDR3 here is CASSSNPSSYNEQFF. CDR3 bases: TGCGCCAGCAGCTCGAATCCTAGCTCCTACAATGAGCAGTTCTTC.

This clone has a handful of counts. The chain employs TRBV5-8 and TRBJ1-1; D might be TRBD1 (6 bases). V lost 2 bases to trimming and J lost 4 bases, with 9 bases between them. The CDR3 contains 13 residues. Germline V gene sequence: CDR1 SGHTS, CDR2 YDEGEE. The chain's CDR3 is CASSLYRATEAFF. The CDR3 DNA sequence: TGTGCCAGCAGCTTATACAGGGCCACTGAAGCTTTCTTT.

The chain uses TRBV14 and TRBJ1-5; a possible D gene is TRBD1 (5 bases). CDR3 length: 13 residues. Looked up from germline, CDR1 is SGHDN and CDR2 is FVKESK. Trimming left V 5 bases short and J 3 bases short, with 8 bases between. CDR3 amino acids: CASSDSYNQPQHF. CDR3 DNA: TGTGCCAGCAGCGACAGTTACAATCAGCCCCAGCATTTT. Full variable domain (remainder filled in from reference TRBV14 and TRBJ1-5): EAGVTQFPSHSVIEKGQTVTLRCDPISGHDNLYWYRRVMGKEIKFLLHFVKESKQDESGMPNNRFLAERTGGTYSTLKVQPAELEDSGVYFCASSDSYNQPQHFGDGTRLSIL.

This chain links TRBV27 with TRBJ2-1, with TRBD2 identical over 12 bases. V dropped 8 bases and J dropped 9; count of bases not matched to a gene: 8. CDR1 and CDR2 (germline): MNHEY, SMNVEV (reference sequence). The CDR3 totals 14 residues. The CDR3 DNA sequence: TGTGCCAGCCAACTAGCGGGAGGAGGTGGTGAGCAGTTCTTC. Amino acids: CASQLAGGGGEQFF.

The CDR3 is CASSYLAGNTGELFF. CDR3 coding DNA: TGTGCCAGCAGTTATCTAGCGGGGAACACCGGGGAGCTGTTTTTT. V and J are TRBV6-6 and TRBJ2-2; 8 nucleotides line up with TRBD2. CDR3 length: 15 amino acids. V was clipped by 3 bases and J by 1 base; unmatched bases: 1. Germline lookup yields CDR1 MNHNY and CDR2 SVGAGI (reference sequence).

This clone was detected a few times. This rearrangement joins TRBV7-9 to TRBJ1-5, with D possibly TRBD1 on 5 matching bases. This CDR3 has 13 residues. Germline V gene data show CDR1 as SEHNR and CDR2 as FQNEAQ (reference sequence). Trimming took off 5 bases at V and 4 bases at J, with 9 bases between the two ends. The CDR3 region has the DNA TGTGCCAGCAGCCTGACAGCGAATCAGCCCCAGCATTTT. As protein: CASSLTANQPQHF. The full variable domain, in which reference TRBV7-9 and TRBJ1-5 provide the parts outside the CDR3, is DTGVSQNPRHKITKRGQNVTFRCDPISEHNRLYWYRQTLGQGPEFLTYFQNEAQLEKSRLLSDRFSAERPKGSFSTLEIQRTEQGDSAMYLCASSLTANQPQHFGDGTRLSIL.

The rearrangement links TRBV5-1 to TRBJ2-4; 10 bases agree with TRBD2. With V trimmed by 0 bases and J by 5 bases, 2 bases remained unmatched. The CDR3 is 15 amino acids. Germline values: CDR1 SGHRS, CDR2 YFSETQ. CDR3 sequence: CASSLGGLAENIQYF. The CDR3 nucleotides read TGCGCCAGCAGCTTGGGTGGACTAGCGGAAAACATTCAGTACTTC.

The chain joins TRBV6-1 to TRBJ1-2; weak D call: TRBD1 (5 bases). V dropped 4 bases and J dropped 8 bases, with 20 bases sitting between them. The CDR3 totals 15 residues. In germline, CDR1 is MNHNS, CDR2 SASEGT. The CDR3 loop is CASSVRRDPGGGYTF. The CDR3 region has the DNA TGTGCCAGCAGTGTAAGGCGGGACCCCGGAGGGGGCTACACCTTC.

The V call is TRBV6-1, the J call TRBJ2-7, with a possible D match to TRBD1 (6 bases). Germline V gene data show CDR1 as MNHNS and CDR2 as SASEGT. The CDR3 length is 14 residues. V was pared by 4 bases and J by 2 bases, with 12 bases between. The CDR3 region is CASSATDRTYEQYF. As DNA, the CDR3 is TGTGCCAGCAGTGCCACGGACAGAACCTACGAGCAGTACTTC.